These T cell receptor beta chains were read from a single sample in a study of CD4 T cells in relation to SARS-CoV-2 and coronaviruses. The data were produced by immunoSEQ multiplex PCR, yet TCRdb's version contains in-frame clones alone and is incomplete. Found here are some 21,000 clones, 77% of them singletons; the top ten hold roughly 25%. The antigens for these receptors are not known. Source material: CD4+ T cells from PBMCs, cultured in vitro. The receptors derive from a human donor in good health. Each CDR3 is given without its conserved first and last residue.

CDR3,V
ASSPAGTSGHWEQF,TRBV19
SVEVTGGAGELF,TRBV29-1
ASSRLAGTGAGGELF,TRBV4-1
ASTIYNEQF,TRBV7-2
ASSPGTVSSYEQY,TRBV6-5
ATKKVGPSTDTQY,TRBV6-5
ASSLGGVTDTQY,TRBV5-6
ASSLFQGVGNEQF,TRBV11-2
ASSPPGKGNTEAF,TRBV18
ASSWDRFYDYT,TRBV6-5
ASNRQEDTQY,TRBV6-5
ASSLTHIGTSGRFHSYEQY,TRBV5-1
ASSPGTETYEQY,TRBV18
ASSYSSGGALNEQF,TRBV6-2/TRBV6-3
ASSFGGFSNQPQH,TRBV27
ASSLNPLGAF,TRBV28
ASSPTGAVAGELF,TRBV5-1
ASSFSRDETQY,TRBV5-1
ASSPGTGSPSGANVLT,TRBV19
ASSIRETQY,TRBV19
ASSIAAELANYGYT,TRBV19
ASSSRGTGGANEQY,TRBV11-2
AIADGYTDTQY,TRBV24-1
ASSSDRGIDTQY,TRBV5-1